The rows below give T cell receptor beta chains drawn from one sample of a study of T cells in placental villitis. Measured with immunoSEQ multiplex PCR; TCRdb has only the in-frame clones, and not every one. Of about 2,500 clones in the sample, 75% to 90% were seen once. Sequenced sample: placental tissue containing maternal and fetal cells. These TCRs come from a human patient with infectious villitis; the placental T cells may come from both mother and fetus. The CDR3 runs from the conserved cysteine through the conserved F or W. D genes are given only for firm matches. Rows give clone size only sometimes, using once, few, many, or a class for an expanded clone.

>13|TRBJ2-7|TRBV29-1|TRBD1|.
CSVVRDSFYEQYF
TGCAGCGTCGTCCGGGACAGCTTTTACGAGCAGTACTTC
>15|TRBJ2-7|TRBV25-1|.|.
CASSINSGLSYEQYF
TGTGCCAGCAGTATTAATAGCGGTCTCTCCTACGAGCAGTACTTC
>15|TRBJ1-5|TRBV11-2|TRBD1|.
CASSAIPGTGVAQHF
TGTGCCAGCAGCGCCATTCCCGGGACAGGGGTGGCCCAGCATTTT
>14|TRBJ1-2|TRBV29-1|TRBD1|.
CSVVEGTGGYGYTF
TGCAGCGTTGTAGAGGGGACAGGGGGCTATGGCTACACCTTC
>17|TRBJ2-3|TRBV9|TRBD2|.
CASSVGGPAGRTDTQYF
TGTGCCAGCAGCGTAGGTGGACCAGCGGGACGCACAGATACGCAGTATTTT
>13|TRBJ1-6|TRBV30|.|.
CAWTGHNNSPLHF
TGTGCCTGGACCGGACACAATAATTCACCCCTCCACTTT
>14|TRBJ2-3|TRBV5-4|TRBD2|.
CASSFILAGETQYF
TGTGCCAGCAGCTTTATACTAGCGGGAGAGACGCAGTATTTT
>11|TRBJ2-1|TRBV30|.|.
CAWSSGGKRFF
TGTGCCTGGAGCTCTGGGGGAAAAAGGTTCTTC
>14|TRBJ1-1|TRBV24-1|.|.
CATSDLWGSTEAFF
TGTGCCACCAGTGATTTGTGGGGGTCCACTGAAGCTTTCTTT
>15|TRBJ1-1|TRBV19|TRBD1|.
CASSIETGVNTEAFF
TGTGCCAGTAGTATAGAGACAGGGGTGAACACTGAAGCTTTCTTT
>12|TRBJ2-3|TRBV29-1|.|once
CSVEDGVDTQYF
TGCAGCGTTGAAGATGGTGTGGATACGCAGTATTTT
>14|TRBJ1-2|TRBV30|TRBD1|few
CAWRSSRGFSGYTF
TGTGCCTGGAGATCAAGCAGGGGGTTTAGTGGCTACACCTTC
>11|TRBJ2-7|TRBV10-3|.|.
CAISGAYEQYF
TGTGCCATCAGTGGGGCCTACGAGCAGTACTTC
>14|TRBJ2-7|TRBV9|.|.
CASSPSGRSYEQYF
TGTGCCAGCAGCCCCTCGGGACGCTCCTACGAGCAGTACTTC
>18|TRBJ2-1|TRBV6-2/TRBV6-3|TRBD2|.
CASSYPPGTSGNYNEQFF
TGTGCCAGCAGTTACCCACCAGGGACTAGCGGAAATTACAATGAGCAGTTCTTC
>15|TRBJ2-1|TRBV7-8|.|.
CASSFQGGLYNEQFF
TGTGCCAGCAGCTTCCAGGGGGGCCTTTACAATGAGCAGTTCTTC
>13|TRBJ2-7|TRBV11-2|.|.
CASSLASRGEQYF
TGTGCCAGCAGCTTAGCTAGCAGGGGAGAGCAGTACTTC
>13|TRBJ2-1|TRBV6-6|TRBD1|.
CASSYSTGNEQFF
TGTGCCAGCAGTTACTCGACAGGGAATGAGCAGTTCTTC
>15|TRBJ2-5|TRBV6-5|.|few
CASRPTWGRDETQYF
TGTGCCAGCAGACCTACCTGGGGCAGGGACGAGACCCAGTACTTC
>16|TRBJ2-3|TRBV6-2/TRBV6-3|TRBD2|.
CASSLPGLSFSDTQYF
TGTGCCAGCAGTTTGCCGGGACTATCCTTCTCAGATACGCAGTATTTT
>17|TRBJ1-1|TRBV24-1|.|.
CATSGIIRGTANTEAFF
TGTGCCACCAGTGGGATAATTAGGGGGACGGCGAACACTGAAGCTTTCTTT
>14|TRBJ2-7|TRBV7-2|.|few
CASSLLAGTSEQYF
TGTGCCAGCAGCTTATTGGCGGGAACGAGTGAGCAGTACTTC
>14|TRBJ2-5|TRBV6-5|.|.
CASSYSIVGETQYF
TGTGCCAGCAGTTATTCGATTGTCGGAGAGACCCAGTACTTC
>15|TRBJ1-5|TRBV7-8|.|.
CASSYGRAMGQPQHF
TGTGCCAGCAGCTATGGGCGTGCTATGGGTCAGCCCCAGCATTTT
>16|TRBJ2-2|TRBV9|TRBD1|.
CASSPPDRLNTGELFF
TGTGCCAGCAGCCCCCCGGACAGGCTAAACACCGGGGAGCTGTTTTTT
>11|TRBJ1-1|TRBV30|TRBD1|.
CAWSVQGEAFF
TGTGCCTGGAGTGTACAGGGGGAAGCTTTCTTT
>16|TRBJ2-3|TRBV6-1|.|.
CASSELGGDFTDTQYF
TGTGCCAGCAGTGAACTGGGGGGCGATTTCACAGATACGCAGTATTTT
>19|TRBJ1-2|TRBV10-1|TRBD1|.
CASRSNGQGWAGANYGYTF
TGCGCCAGCAGATCCAACGGACAGGGCTGGGCAGGGGCTAACTATGGCTACACCTTC
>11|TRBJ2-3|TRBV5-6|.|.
CASSLRDTQYF
TGTGCCAGCAGTTTGAGAGATACGCAGTATTTT
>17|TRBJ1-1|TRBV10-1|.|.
CARSDPLPATQNPEAFF
TGCGCCCGCAGTGATCCTCTTCCGGCAACGCAGAACCCTGAAGCCTTCTTT
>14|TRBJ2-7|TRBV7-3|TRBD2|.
CASSLAGGRYEQYF
TGTGCCAGCAGCTTAGCGGGGGGGCGCTACGAGCAGTACTTC
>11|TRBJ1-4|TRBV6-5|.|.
CVSSYGEKLFF
TGTGTCAGCAGTTACGGCGAAAAACTGTTTTTT
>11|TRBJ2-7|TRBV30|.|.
CAWDSSYEQYF
TGTGCCTGGGACAGCTCCTACGAGCAGTACTTC
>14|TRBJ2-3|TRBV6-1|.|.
CASSEGIPPGTQYF
TGTGCCAGCAGTGAAGGCATTCCTCCCGGTACGCAGTATTTT
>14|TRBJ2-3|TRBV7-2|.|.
CASSPLDSTDTQYF
TGTGCCAGCAGCCCCCTGGACAGCACAGATACGCAGTATTTT
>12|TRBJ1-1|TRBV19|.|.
CASSRVYTEAFF
TGTGCCAGTAGCCGGGTTTACACTGAAGCTTTCTTT
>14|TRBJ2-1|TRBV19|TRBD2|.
CASSTVGGMDEQFF
TGTGCCAGTAGTACGGTGGGGGGGATGGATGAGCAGTTCTTC
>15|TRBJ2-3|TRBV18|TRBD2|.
CASSSLAGTTDTQYF
TGTGCCAGCTCGTCACTAGCGGGAACCACAGATACGCAGTATTTT
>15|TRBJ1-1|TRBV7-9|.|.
CASSPWDTMNTEAFF
TGTGCCAGCAGCCCATGGGACACCATGAACACTGAAGCTTTCTTT
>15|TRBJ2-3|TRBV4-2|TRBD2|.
CASSPGTSETDTQYF
TGTGCCAGCAGCCCCGGGACTAGCGAGACAGATACGCAGTATTTT
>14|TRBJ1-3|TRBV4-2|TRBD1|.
CASSRDRGGNTIYF
TGTGCCAGCAGCCGGGACAGGGGTGGAAACACCATATATTTT
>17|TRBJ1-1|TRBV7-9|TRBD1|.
CASRLRGRGLLNTEAFF
TGTGCCAGCAGGTTAAGGGGGCGAGGCCTCTTGAACACTGAAGCTTTCTTT
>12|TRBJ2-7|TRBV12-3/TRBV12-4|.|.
CASSQIVYEQYF
TGTGCCAGCAGCCAAATAGTCTACGAGCAGTACTTC
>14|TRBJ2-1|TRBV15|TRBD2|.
CATEREGSYNEQFF
TGTGCCACAGAGCGGGAGGGCTCCTACAATGAGCAGTTCTTC
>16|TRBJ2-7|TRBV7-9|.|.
CASSGTVGRSSYEQYF
TGTGCCAGCAGCGGCACCGTGGGGCGGAGCTCCTACGAGCAGTACTTC
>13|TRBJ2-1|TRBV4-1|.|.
CASSPPGYNEQFF
TGCGCCAGCAGCCCGCCAGGTTACAATGAGCAGTTCTTC
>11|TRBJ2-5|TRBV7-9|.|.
CASGTLQGWDF
TGTGCCAGCGGGACCCTACAGGGATGGGACTTC
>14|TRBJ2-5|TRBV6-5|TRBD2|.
CASSYGRVQETQYF
TGTGCCAGCAGTTACGGGAGGGTTCAAGAGACCCAGTACTTC
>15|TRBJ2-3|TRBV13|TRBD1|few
CASSLTGGATDTQYF
TGTGCCAGCAGCCTTACAGGGGGCGCCACAGATACGCAGTATTTT
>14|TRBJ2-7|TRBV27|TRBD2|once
CASSFTSGSYEQYF
TGTGCCAGCAGTTTCACTAGCGGCTCCTACGAGCAGTACTTC
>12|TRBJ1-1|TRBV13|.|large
CASSSSVTEAFF
TGTGCCAGCAGCTCGTCTGTCACTGAAGCTTTCTTT
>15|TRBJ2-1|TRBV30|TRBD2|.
CAWSSAGGTINEQFF
TGTGCCTGGAGTTCTGCGGGGGGAACCATCAATGAGCAGTTCTTC
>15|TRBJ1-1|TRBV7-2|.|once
CASSTQPDPGTEAFF
TGTGCCAGCAGCACTCAACCCGACCCAGGAACTGAAGCTTTCTTT
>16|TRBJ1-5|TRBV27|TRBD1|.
CASSLGTGGSNQPQHF
TGTGCCAGCAGTTTAGGGACAGGGGGCAGCAATCAGCCCCAGCATTTT
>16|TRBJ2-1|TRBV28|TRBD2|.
CASSFAGTSRNNEQFF
TGTGCCAGCAGTTTCGCGGGGACTAGCAGAAACAATGAGCAGTTCTTC
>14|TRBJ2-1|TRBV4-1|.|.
CASSPQSDVGEQFF
TGCGCCAGCAGCCCTCAGTCGGACGTGGGAGAGCAGTTCTTC
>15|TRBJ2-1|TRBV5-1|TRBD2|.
CASSLSLAGGNEQFF
TGCGCCAGCAGCTTGTCACTAGCGGGGGGAAATGAGCAGTTCTTC
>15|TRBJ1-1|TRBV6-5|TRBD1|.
CASSYSAGGNTEAFF
TGTGCCAGCAGTTACTCGGCAGGGGGCAACACTGAAGCTTTCTTT
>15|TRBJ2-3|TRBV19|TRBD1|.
CASSIWTGGTDTQYF
TGTGCCAGTAGTATCTGGACAGGGGGCACAGATACGCAGTATTTT